The 20 T cell receptor beta chains below were found in one sample sequenced in a study of post-analysis software for immune sequencing data. TCR beta libraries were prepared from cDNA with unique molecular identifiers. One entry per CDR3 protein results from TCRdb running MiXCR on the PCR reads. The repertoire consists of about 540,000 distinct CDR3 sequences, with around 31% occurring once and the leading ten covering roughly 6%. Regarding the study as a whole: Patients carried five TRBV segments more frequently than controls did, and TRBV5-6, TRBV5-1 and TRBV20-1 were among them.

Their target antigens are unknown. The specimen was blood. These receptor sequences come from a girl younger than 18 with multiple sclerosis.

In the case of this clonotype: This is likely a read error, given that the CDR3 carries no conserved phenylalanine or tryptophan at its end. The V call is TRBV20-1, the J call TRBJ2-1; D may be TRBD2 (6 bases). The CDR3 runs to 14 residues. Germline assignment: CDR1 DFQATT and CDR2 SNEGSKA (reference sequence). DNA of the CDR3: TGCAGGGGGATCGGGCCGGGGGTTTACAATGAGCAGTTCTGC. It specifies CRGIGPGVYNEQFC.

This clonotype was counted between two and nine times. The chain recombines TRBV7-9 with TRBJ2-3, with 9 bases that match TRBD2. This CDR3 comprises 16 residues. The V gene end was trimmed by 2 bases and the J gene end by 2 bases; junction bases not matched to a gene: 5. Germline CDR1 is SEHNR and CDR2 is FQNEAQ (reference sequence). CDR3 sequence: CASSLTLAGITDTQYF. DNA for the CDR3: TGTGCCAGCAGCTTAACGCTAGCGGGGATCACAGATACGCAGTATTTT.

The CDR3 bases are TGTGCCAGCAGCCGAATGGGCAGGGGGGTTGACGAGCAGTACTTC. Amino acids: CASSRMGRGVDEQYF. The chain carries TRBV11-2 and TRBJ2-7; tentatively, D is TRBD1 (7 bases). Germline CDR1 reads SGHAT; CDR2 reads FQNNGV. The CDR3 runs to 15 residues. The germline V and J ends were trimmed by 5 bases and 5 bases, with 19 bases remaining between them.

The sample holds many counts of this clonotype. One end of the junction fails to match germline, which may point to a read error. The J gene is TRBJ1-1, the V gene TRBV27, with D unclear. Germline V lookup: CDR1 MNHEY, CDR2 SMNVEV (reference sequence). The CDR3 has 13 amino acids. For the CDR3, the DNA is TGTGCCAGCAGCTTATCCAGAAACACTGAAGCTTTCTTT. Protein sequence: CASSLSRNTEAFF.

In its sample, this clonotype was seen many times. The chain uses TRBV20-1 and TRBJ2-3; D remains unclear. The V end lost 5 bases, the J end lost 0 bases, and 12 bases lay between the germline ends. Germline CDR1 DFQATT, CDR2 SNEGSKA (reference sequence). There are 14 residues in the CDR3. The CDR3 coding sequence is TGCAGTGCTTCCCTGAGGTGGAGCACAGATACGCAGTATTTT. This gives the protein CSASLRWSTDTQYF.

As concerns this clonotype: Since a much larger clone is just one base distant, this may be a read error. The chain employs TRBV29-1 and TRBJ2-5; 7 bases fit TRBD2. Judging by the DNA end, TRBJ2-1 fits better; the J call may be wrong. CDR3 length equals 14 residues. Germline V CDR1 and CDR2: SQVTM, ANQGSEA. CDR3 in amino acids: CSVDSGGGSETQFF. The CDR3 region has the DNA TGCAGCGTTGATTCGGGGGGTGGATCAGAGACCCAGTTCTTC.

The genes are TRBV29-1 and TRBJ2-7, with D perhaps being TRBD1 or TRBD2 (5 bases each). Germline CDR1 reads SQVTM; CDR2 reads ANQGSEA. V lost 3 bases and J 3 bases, leaving 9 bases between the germline ends. The CDR3 is made up of 12 amino acids. The chain's CDR3 is CSVEGRNYEQYF. The CDR3 coding sequence is TGCAGCGTTGAGGGACGGAACTACGAGCAGTACTTC.

This clonotype was counted a few times. This sequence joins TRBV3-1 and TRBJ1-1; no reliable D call. Germline V gene data show CDR1 as LGHDT and CDR2 as YNNKEL (reference sequence). The CDR3 covers 11 residues. Deletions cut 5 bases from V and 6 bases from J, with 7 bases between. The CDR3 loop reads CASSSAAEAFF. CDR3 in DNA: TGTGCCAGCAGCTCGGCAGCTGAAGCTTTCTTT.

Only a few counts were recorded for this clonotype. The chain combines TRBV29-1 with TRBJ1-2, with TRBD1 as a possible D gene (6 bases). The germline V gene has CDR1 SQVTM and CDR2 ANQGSEA. Trimming pared 0 bases from V and 3 bases from J, leaving 14 bases between. The CDR3 consists of 15 residues. This CDR3 is CSVEEVPGTYYGYTF. The CDR3 DNA is TGCAGCGTTGAAGAGGTACCCGGGACATACTATGGCTACACCTTC.

This clonotype was seen a handful of times. This chain links TRBV14 with TRBJ2-5, with no clear D. The CDR3 is 12 amino acids. Germline-derived CDR1 and CDR2 are SGHDN and FVKESK. Trimming removed 2 bases at V and 5 bases at J, with 6 bases between. The CDR3 spells CASSQSDETQYF. The CDR3, as DNA: TGTGCCAGCAGCCAATCCGATGAGACCCAGTACTTC. Filled out from reference TRBV14 and TRBJ2-5, the complete variable domain reads EAGVTQFPSHSVIEKGQTVTLRCDPISGHDNLYWYRRVMGKEIKFLLHFVKESKQDESGMPNNRFLAERTGGTYSTLKVQPAELEDSGVYFCASSQSDETQYFGPGTRLLVL.

This clonotype was picked up a small number of times. The rearrangement joins TRBV6-5 to TRBJ2-1, with 8 bases that match TRBD2. The CDR3 consists of 15 residues. Germline V gene data show CDR1 as MNHEY and CDR2 as SVGAGI. J lost 3 bases, V lost 6 bases, and 7 bases had no gene match. CDR3 amino acids: CASRPGGASYNEQFF. The CDR3 coding sequence is TGTGCCAGCAGACCCGGGGGGGCCAGCTACAATGAGCAGTTCTTC.

This clonotype was seen only a few times. V gene TRBV27 combines with J gene TRBJ1-4; no clear D gene. The CDR3 has 16 amino acids. Between the trimmed V and J ends, which lost 2 bases and 8 bases, there was a span of 18 bases. CDR1 and CDR2 (germline): MNHEY, SMNVEV (reference sequence). The DNA for the CDR3 is TGTGCCAGCAGTTTAGCCGCGGGCCTCCATGGGGAAAAACTGTTTTTT. As protein: CASSLAAGLHGEKLFF. Based on the CDR3 plus reference TRBV27 and TRBJ1-4, the full variable domain is EAQVTQNPRYLITVTGKKLTVTCSQNMNHEYMSWYRQDPGLGLRQIYYSMNVEVTDKGDVPEGYKVSRKEKRNFPLILESPSPNQTSLYFCASSLAAGLHGEKLFFGSGTQLSVL.

The chain has TRBV21-1 and TRBJ2-1; TRBD1, the D gene given by the table, was not confirmed from the DNA. TRBV21-1 is labeled a pseudogene. The CDR3 is made up of 15 amino acids. CDR3 in amino acids: CASTPRDRGHNEQFF. The CDR3 DNA reads as TGTGCCAGCACTCCCCGGGACAGGGGCCACAATGAGCAGTTCTTC.

The chain combines TRBV21-1 with TRBJ1-1. TRBV21-1 counts as a pseudogene. CDR3 length: 17 residues. The DNA of the CDR3 is TGTGCCAGCAGCAAAGTCGAGAACAGAATTAGGAACACTGAAGCTTTCTTT. Its protein product is CASSKVENRIRNTEAFF.

A few counts support this clonotype. The chain is built from TRBV6-1 and TRBJ2-6; possibly TRBD1 or TRBD2 for D (5 bases each). This CDR3 is built from 19 residues. Germline assignment: CDR1 MNHNS and CDR2 SASEGT. Trimming removed 2 bases at V and 0 bases at J, with 17 bases between. In DNA form, the CDR3 reads TGTGCCAGCAGTGAAAGGTTCGGGTGGGGGTACTCTGGGGCCAACGTCCTGACTTTC. Protein product: CASSERFGWGYSGANVLTF.

The genes are TRBV7-6 and TRBJ1-4; 11 bases match TRBD1. V lost 1 base, J lost 4 bases, and 2 bases stayed unmatched. CDR1 and CDR2 from the germline V gene are SGHVS and FNYEAQ. This CDR3 has 16 residues. The CDR3 sequence is CASSLGDRGYNEKLFF. DNA of the CDR3: TGTGCCAGCAGCTTAGGGGACAGGGGGTATAATGAAAAACTGTTTTTT.

Only a few counts were recorded for this clonotype. The rearrangement uses TRBV11-2 and TRBJ2-5, with 9 bases aligning to TRBD1. CDR1 is SGHAT and CDR2 is FQNNGV in the germline V gene. The CDR3 consists of 15 residues. The V gene end was trimmed by 4 bases and the J gene end by 5 bases; junction bases not matched to a gene: 8. The CDR3 DNA is TGTGCCAGCAGCTCCAGACAGGGGGAATGGGAGACCCAGTACTTC. Translated, it gives CASSSRQGEWETQYF. The whole variable domain, filled in from reference TRBV11-2 and TRBJ2-5, reads EAGVAQSPRYKIIEKRQSVAFWCNPISGHATLYWYQQILGQGPKLLIQFQNNGVVDDSQLPKDRFSAERLKGVDSTLKIQPAKLEDSAVYLCASSSRQGEWETQYFGPGTRLLVL.

This clonotype came up a few times. The chain combines TRBV11-2 with TRBJ2-7; D may be TRBD1 or TRBD2 (5 bases each). The V end was cut by 3 bases, the J end by 7 bases, with 10 bases between. The CDR3 covers 12 residues. The V gene's germline CDR1 is SGHAT and CDR2 FQNNGV. The CDR3 loop is CASSFKRGEQYF. The CDR3 DNA follows: TGTGCCAGCAGCTTCAAGAGGGGTGAGCAGTACTTC.

The chain combines TRBV10-3 with TRBJ2-7; perhaps TRBD2 as D (5 bases). CDR1 ENHRY and CDR2 SYGVKD come from the germline V gene. Between the trimmed V and J ends, which lost 6 bases and 6 bases, there was a span of 21 bases. The CDR3 loop spans 15 amino acids. The CDR3 coding sequence is TGTGCCATCAGGGAGGTGGAAAGCCGGGCGGGCGAGCAGTACTTC. This gives the protein CAIREVESRAGEQYF.

This clonotype was recorded a few times. The rearrangement uses TRBV5-1 and TRBJ1-2; weak D call: TRBD1 (6 bases). Germline CDR1 is SGHRS and CDR2 is YFSETQ. V was shortened by 0 bases and J by 0 bases, with 12 bases between the two germline ends. This CDR3 has 16 amino acids. CDR3 sequence reads: CASSLDRTEANYGYTF. In DNA, the CDR3 is TGCGCCAGCAGCTTGGATCGGACAGAAGCTAACTATGGCTACACCTTC.